The clone carrying this T cell receptor (beta chain) has a count of ten or more. These data come from a study of early T cells in non-severe SARS-CoV-2 infection. Study-wide background: Whole-blood bulk RNA, unsorted, was sequenced, and chains were unpaired.

TCRdb analysed the 5' RACE reads with MiXCR anew, one entry per CDR3 protein. Of 50,000 to 70,000 distinct CDR3 sequences detected, 15% appear once; the ten largest clones hold less than 12%. The sequencing used whole blood, collected at baseline. The receptor was isolated from an adult who was a healthcare worker with PCR-confirmed SARS-CoV-2 infection or an uninfected control (not recorded which).

The CDR3 sequence: CASSSPVTGTDTQYF. Here the CDR3 DNA reads TGTGCCAGCAGCTCCCCGGTGACAGGGACAGATACGCAGTATTTT. This rearrangement joins TRBV7-6 to TRBJ2-3; 7 positions agree with TRBD1. With 4 bases clipped from V and 3 bases from J, the junction kept 7 bases outside the gene matches. Germline CDR1 is SGHVS and CDR2 is FNYEAQ. CDR3 length: 15 amino acids.